The rows below give T cell receptor beta chains drawn from one sample of a study of Ad26.COV2.S vaccination and SARS-CoV-2 variants. Profiling relied on immunoSEQ multiplex PCR, and the TCRdb table lists in-frame clones only, not all of them. The data hold about 380,000 clones, with about 80% observed a single time. Sequencing was performed on peripheral blood, taken in a trial of Ad26.COV2.S vaccine versus placebo. These receptor sequences come from a person between 18 and 65 years old who received the Ad26.COV2.S COVID-19 vaccine or a placebo. Both conserved end residues are part of each CDR3. A D gene is named only where the DNA matches it firmly. Clone size is stated in some rows and not others, as once, few, many or a class when expanded.

cdr3_nt | cdr3_aa | clone_size | d_call | j_call | v_call
TGCGCCAGCAGTCCCCCGAGCGGCCAGGAGGGGAGCTACGAGCAGTACTTC | CASSPPSGQEGSYEQYF | - | - | TRBJ2-7 | TRBV23-1
TGTGCCAGCAGCTTAGAATCAGGAGGTCGGCCCCAGCATTTT | CASSLESGGRPQHF | - | - | TRBJ1-5 | TRBV7-2
TGTGCCTGGAGTGCGCCCTACGAGCAGTACTTC | CAWSAPYEQYF | - | - | TRBJ2-7 | TRBV30
TGTGCCAGCGTCATGGAGGTGGACACTGAAGCTTTCTTT | CASVMEVDTEAFF | few | - | TRBJ1-1 | TRBV6-5
TGCAGCTACCGGGACACCCCCTACGAGCAGTACTTC | CSYRDTPYEQYF | many | - | TRBJ2-7 | TRBV29-1
TGTGCCAGCAGTTACCTGCAGGGGTCGTCTGGAAACACCATATATTTT | CASSYLQGSSGNTIYF | - | - | TRBJ1-3 | TRBV6-6
TGTGCCAGCAGTGTTCAGGGGTACACTGAAGCTTTCTTT | CASSVQGYTEAFF | - | - | TRBJ1-1 | TRBV2
TGCGCCAGCAGCTTATTGCGGGGCATGGCGAATGAGCAGTTCTTC | CASSLLRGMANEQFF | - | - | TRBJ2-1 | TRBV5-1
TGCGCCAGCAGTTCAATTATAGGGCTAACAGTAGCGGATTCACCCCTCCACTTT | CASSSIIGLTVADSPLHF | - | - | TRBJ1-6 | TRBV4-3
TGTGCCAGCAGCACCGATGACAGGTTCGGCTACACCTTC | CASSTDDRFGYTF | once | - | TRBJ1-2 | TRBV7-2
TGTGCCAGCAGCCAATCTGTGGAGACCCAGTACTTC | CASSQSVETQYF | - | - | TRBJ2-5 | TRBV16
TGTGCCAGCAGCCGCCAACATAGTACCGGAAACACCATATATTTT | CASSRQHSTGNTIYF | - | - | TRBJ1-3 | TRBV11-3
TGTGCCAGCAGCCCCGACGGCTACGAGCAGTACTTC | CASSPDGYEQYF | - | - | TRBJ2-7 | TRBV9
TGTGCCACCAGCAGAGACCACCCTGATAATTCACCCCTCCACTTT | CATSRDHPDNSPLHF | - | - | TRBJ1-6 | TRBV15
TGTGCCAGCAGCGACGCCCTACGAGGGGGGCTCGCAGATACGCAGTATTTT | CASSDALRGGLADTQYF | - | - | TRBJ2-3 | TRBV9
TGTGCCAGCAGCCGAGCGACAGGGGGCTCCTATGGCTACACCTTC | CASSRATGGSYGYTF | - | TRBD1 | TRBJ1-2 | TRBV5-4
TGTGCCAGCAGTGGGACGGACAGAGTGTACTTC | CASSGTDRVYF | - | - | TRBJ2-4 | TRBV2
TGTGCCAGCAGTTACGCGGGACAGGGGGTGTCTGAAGCTTTCTTT | CASSYAGQGVSEAFF | - | TRBD1 | TRBJ1-1 | TRBV6-5
TGTGCCAGCAGCATGGACAGGGGAGGGGAGCTGTTTTTT | CASSMDRGGELFF | few | TRBD1 | TRBJ2-2 | TRBV9
TGTGCCAGCAGTTATTGGCAGCTCGGGACCGGGGAGCTGTTTTTT | CASSYWQLGTGELFF | - | - | TRBJ2-2 | TRBV6-2/TRBV6-3
TGCGCCAGCAGTGGACTAGCGGGAAGTTATACGCAGTATTTT | CASSGLAGSYTQYF | - | TRBD2 | TRBJ2-3 | TRBV10-1
TGCGCCAGCAGCCCCCGGGCTGGAGTGCAGCGGGAGAGTGAGACCCAGTACTTC | CASSPRAGVQRESETQYF | once | TRBD2 | TRBJ2-5 | TRBV4-1
TGTGCCAGCAGCTTAACCACTAATGAAAAACTGTTTTTT | CASSLTTNEKLFF | - | - | TRBJ1-4 | TRBV7-9
TGCAGCTTCCTGGACCGTTCCTACGAGCAGTACTTC | CSFLDRSYEQYF | - | - | TRBJ2-7 | TRBV29-1
TGTGCCAGCACCCTCGCGCGGGAGTACCCCTCCTACGAGCAGTACTTC | CASTLAREYPSYEQYF | - | TRBD2 | TRBJ2-7 | TRBV13
TGTGCCAGCAGTCGTCAGGGTCTCGAGCATCAGCCCCAGCATTTT | CASSRQGLEHQPQHF | - | - | TRBJ1-5 | TRBV3-1/TRBV3-2
TGTGCCACCAGCCCATGGGGAGCAGGGCATACGCAGTATTTT | CATSPWGAGHTQYF | - | - | TRBJ2-3 | TRBV15
TGCGCCAGCAGCCAGTTAGACTTTGGGCTAGCGGACACCTACGAGCAGTACTTC | CASSQLDFGLADTYEQYF | many | TRBD2 | TRBJ2-7 | TRBV4-1
TGCGCCAGCAGCTCCCTCAGGACAGGAGGAGAGACCCAGTACTTC | CASSSLRTGGETQYF | - | TRBD1 | TRBJ2-5 | TRBV5-1
TGTGCCAGCAGCCGGGGACTAGTAGATGAGCAGTTCTTC | CASSRGLVDEQFF | - | TRBD2 | TRBJ2-1 | TRBV14
TGTGCCAGCAGCGGGGGGAGGGGAGGCAATCAGCCCCAGCATTTT | CASSGGRGGNQPQHF | - | - | TRBJ1-5 | TRBV13
TGCAGCGTTGGGATGGGGAATTCACCCCTCCACTTT | CSVGMGNSPLHF | - | - | TRBJ1-6 | TRBV29-1
TGTGCCAGCAGCTACGACCGGACAGTTTTGGGGACCCAGTACTTC | CASSYDRTVLGTQYF | - | - | TRBJ2-5 | TRBV6-5
TGTGCCACCAGCAGAGATCCGGCCCAGGGGAACTATGGCTACACCTTC | CATSRDPAQGNYGYTF | - | - | TRBJ1-2 | TRBV15
TGCGCCAGCAGCCAAGAAGTAGTCCGGGACGAGCAGTACTTC | CASSQEVVRDEQYF | - | - | TRBJ2-7 | TRBV4-3
TGTGCCAGCAGTTACTCGGGGGTGGGACTGAACAATGAGCAGTTCTTC | CASSYSGVGLNNEQFF | - | - | TRBJ2-1 | TRBV6-5
TGTGCCAGCTCCCCCGACAGGGTGAATCAGCCCCAGCATTTT | CASSPDRVNQPQHF | - | TRBD1 | TRBJ1-5 | TRBV18
TGTGCCAGCAGCTGGAGCGGGAGTCCCAATACGCAGTATTTT | CASSWSGSPNTQYF | once | TRBD2 | TRBJ2-3 | TRBV3-1/TRBV3-2
TGCGCCAGCAGCCAAGAGGGACCGGGACAGGGGGCCGGGGAGCTGTTTTTT | CASSQEGPGQGAGELFF | - | TRBD1 | TRBJ2-2 | TRBV4-3
TGTGCCAGCAGCTTCTCAGGGAACACTGAAGCTTTCTTT | CASSFSGNTEAFF | few | - | TRBJ1-1 | TRBV5-5
TGTGCCAGCTCCCTGGAAGGTCGGACTGAAGCTTTCTTT | CASSLEGRTEAFF | - | - | TRBJ1-1 | TRBV2
TGTGCCAGTAGTCCTCTCCAGCGGGAGTCAGATACGCAGTATTTT | CASSPLQRESDTQYF | - | TRBD2 | TRBJ2-3 | TRBV19
TGTGCCAGCAGCCAAGCCGGTCGGACAGGGCTATACGAGCAGTACTTC | CASSQAGRTGLYEQYF | few | TRBD1 | TRBJ2-7 | TRBV3-1/TRBV3-2
TGTGCCAGCAGTTACTCTTCGGGGGCGGACACTGAAGCTTTCTTT | CASSYSSGADTEAFF | - | - | TRBJ1-1 | TRBV6-5
TGTGCCTGGAGCGATCTGTGGAGGGAGTACTTC | CAWSDLWREYF | once | - | TRBJ2-7 | TRBV30
TGCGCCAGCAGCTTGGCCCGGCTCGCTCCCTTCCCCACCGGGGAGCTGTTTTTT | CASSLARLAPFPTGELFF | - | - | TRBJ2-2 | TRBV5-1